This TCR beta chain was identified during a study of T cell repertoires in breast cancer (TCRdb year 2016). Turning to the overall study: The study profiled tumors, lymph nodes and peripheral blood lymphocytes from breast cancer patients, plus peripheral blood from healthy control donors. Tumors and tumor-involved lymph nodes were minced, digested with Liberase and DNase, and then passed through 70-um and 40-um filters. Controls included nine healthy donors of an age range similar to the patients. On average, about 500,000 sequences per sample and 7.5 to 10 reads per input cell were obtained by sequencing. Most of the roughly 21 patient tumors analyzed for shared TCRs were ER+/PR+. Tumor-free lymph nodes were processed with no enzymatic digestion, and blood samples were separated using Ficoll. The study reasoned that TCRs shared between breast cancer patients would target shared antigens, given breast cancer's low mutational burden and rare common mutations. On the study overall, not on this receptor specifically: Because transcript abundance and primer differences skewed clone recovery, emulsion RT-PCR was regarded as qualitative rather than quantitative. Compared with tumor-free nodes, tumor-involved sentinel lymph nodes shared about fourfold more TCRs with matched tumor repertoires (about 8.3% versus 1.9%). TRBV7 predominated among the shared TCRs, which could possibly reflect tumor recognition or a mispriming bias from eight TRBV7 primers. Discarding singleton TCRs and sampling only part of each tumor may have missed genuine antitumor clones. Possible tumor specificity was suggested for 15 to 20 TCR pairs that were shared across seven or more patient tumors yet rarely found in control blood. Shared TCRs were encoded by various nucleotide sequences, which suggests selection and expansion based on antigen.

This clonotype was detected only a few times. The clone's antigen remains unknown. No quality values exist for individual bases; no much larger clone is one base distant. The CDR3 measures 15 amino acids from cysteine to phenylalanine. CDR3 DNA is the only sequence kept; it has 45 bases, read in frame from the first base. CDR1 and CDR2, per the germline V gene, are SGHRS and YFSETQ. V is reduced by 3 bases and J by 5 bases, leaving a spacing of 17 bases between them. To prepare the library, emulsion pairing was applied. Unpaired genes were suppressed by a second nested PCR with blocking oligos, after which a third nested PCR added Illumina adaptors and barcodes. Between 5,000 and 250,000 T cells, along with C-region, Stepout and V-region primers, were included in each emulsion RT-PCR master mix. The Micellula Emulsion and Purification Kit was used to generate emulsions, and Qiagen OneStep RT-PCR reagents were used for RT-PCR. The pooled libraries were sequenced on an Illumina MiSeq using paired-end 2 x 250 reads. The authors' analysis ran thus. Read pairs were joined in Galaxy and clipped at the engineered overlap into separate alpha and beta files, and reads that were not clipped were discarded. Alpha-beta pairs were assigned with CompleteTCR, a MiTCR-based pipeline that links chains sharing read cluster identifiers using an R script. TCR sequences observed only once, about 1-3.2%, were removed as potential sequencing errors. TCRdb took the public reads, trimmed them with fastp at Q25, ran MiXCR for clone calling and kept in-frame beta chains. CDR3 protein duplicates are merged, each entry listing the most common genes and DNA. The V and J calls shown here were made by TCRdb, not taken from the authors' results. The sample table records around 43,000 distinct CDR3 sequences; less than 55% of these occur just once. The ten top clones hold 55% to 75% of the sample.

Paired alpha-beta TCRs of CD8+ T cells were analyzed using an expanded emulsion RT-PCR method with primers for all TCR V genes. Before emulsion RT-PCR, CD8+ T cells were isolated using a CD8 positive selection kit and then incubated overnight in roughly 9.3 IU/mL IL-2. This sequence was found in a pool of human donors with breast cancer or a healthy control (not recorded which). The V and J segments used are TRBV5-1 and TRBJ2-5; a tentative D match to TRBD1 spans 5 bases. Specimen: CD8+ T cells. The CDR3 in this case is CASSSFGQNRETQYF. Read as DNA, the sequence is TGCGCCAGCAGCTCCTTCGGACAAAATAGGGAGACCCAGTACTTC.